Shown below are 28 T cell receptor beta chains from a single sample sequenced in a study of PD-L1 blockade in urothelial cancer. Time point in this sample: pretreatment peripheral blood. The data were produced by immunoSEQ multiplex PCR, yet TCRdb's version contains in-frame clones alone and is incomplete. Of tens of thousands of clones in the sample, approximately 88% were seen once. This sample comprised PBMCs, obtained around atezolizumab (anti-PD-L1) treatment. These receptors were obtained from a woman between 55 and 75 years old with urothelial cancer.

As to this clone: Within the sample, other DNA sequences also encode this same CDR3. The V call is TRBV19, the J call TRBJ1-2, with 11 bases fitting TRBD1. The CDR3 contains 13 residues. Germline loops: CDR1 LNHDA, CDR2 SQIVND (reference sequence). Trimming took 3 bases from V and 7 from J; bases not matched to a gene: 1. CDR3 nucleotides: TGTGCCAGTAGTATCGGGACAGGGGGTGGCTACACCTTC. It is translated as CASSIGTGGGYTF.

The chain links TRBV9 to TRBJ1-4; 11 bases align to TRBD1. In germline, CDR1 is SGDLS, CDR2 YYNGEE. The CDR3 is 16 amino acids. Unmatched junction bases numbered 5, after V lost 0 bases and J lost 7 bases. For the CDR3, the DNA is TGTGCCAGCAGCGTAGCGGGGACAGGGGGTGCTGAAAAACTGTTTTTT. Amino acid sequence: CASSVAGTGGAEKLFF. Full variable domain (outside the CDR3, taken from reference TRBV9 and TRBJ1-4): DSGVTQTPKHLITATGQRVTLRCSPRSGDLSVYWYQQSLDQGLQFLIQYYNGEERAKGNILERFSAQQFPDLHSELNLSSLELGDSALYFCASSVAGTGGAEKLFFGSGTQLSVL.

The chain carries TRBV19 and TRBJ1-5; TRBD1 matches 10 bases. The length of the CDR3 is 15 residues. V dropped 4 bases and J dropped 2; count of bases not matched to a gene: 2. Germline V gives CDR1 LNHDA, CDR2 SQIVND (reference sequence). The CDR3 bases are TGTGCCAGTAGTACGGACAGGGGGGGCAATCAGCCCCAGCATTTT. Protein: CASSTDRGGNQPQHF.

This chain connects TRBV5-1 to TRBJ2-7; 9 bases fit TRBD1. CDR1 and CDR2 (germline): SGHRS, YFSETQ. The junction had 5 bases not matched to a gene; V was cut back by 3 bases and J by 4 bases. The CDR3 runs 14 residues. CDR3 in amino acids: CASSSRDRVYEQYF. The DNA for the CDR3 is TGCGCCAGCAGCTCTAGGGACAGGGTTTACGAGCAGTACTTC.

This chain's CDR3 is CASFSDTQYF. CDR3 nucleotides: TGTGCCAGTTTCTCAGATACGCAGTATTTT. The J gene is TRBJ2-3, the V gene TRBV19; D gene ambiguous. The V gene's germline CDR1 is LNHDA and CDR2 SQIVND (reference sequence). V gave up 8 bases and J gave up 4 bases, with 4 bases separating them. This CDR3 has 10 residues.

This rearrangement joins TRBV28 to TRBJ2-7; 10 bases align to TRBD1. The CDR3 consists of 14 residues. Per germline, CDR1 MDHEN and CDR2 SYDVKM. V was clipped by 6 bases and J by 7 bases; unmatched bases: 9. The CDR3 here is CASRPGTGDREQYF. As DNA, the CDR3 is TGTGCCAGCAGACCCGGGACAGGGGACCGAGAGCAGTACTTC.

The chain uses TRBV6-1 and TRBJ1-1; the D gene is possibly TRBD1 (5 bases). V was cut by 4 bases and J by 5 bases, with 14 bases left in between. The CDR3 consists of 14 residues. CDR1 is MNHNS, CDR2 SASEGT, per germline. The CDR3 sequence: CASSGTRGRTEAFF. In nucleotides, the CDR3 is TGTGCCAGCAGTGGCACGCGGGGGAGGACTGAAGCTTTCTTT.

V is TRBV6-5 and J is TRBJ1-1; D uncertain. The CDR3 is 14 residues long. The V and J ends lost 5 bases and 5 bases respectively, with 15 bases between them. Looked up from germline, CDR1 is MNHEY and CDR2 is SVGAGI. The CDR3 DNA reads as TGTGCCAGCAGTCCCGCGGGCCCGTGGACTGAAGCTTTCTTT. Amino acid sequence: CASSPAGPWTEAFF.

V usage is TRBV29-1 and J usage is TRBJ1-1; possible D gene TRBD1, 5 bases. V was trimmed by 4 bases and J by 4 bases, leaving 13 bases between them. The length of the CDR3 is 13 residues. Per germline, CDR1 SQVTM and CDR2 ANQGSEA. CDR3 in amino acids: CSVAWGQGTEAFF. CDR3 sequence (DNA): TGCAGCGTTGCTTGGGGCCAGGGCACTGAAGCTTTCTTT.

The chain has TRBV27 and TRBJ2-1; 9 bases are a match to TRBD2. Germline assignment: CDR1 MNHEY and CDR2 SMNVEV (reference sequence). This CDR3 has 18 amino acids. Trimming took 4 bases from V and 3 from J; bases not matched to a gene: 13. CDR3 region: CASSSRTSARTHYNEQFF. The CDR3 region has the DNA TGTGCCAGCAGTTCAAGGACTAGCGCCCGAACCCACTACAATGAGCAGTTCTTC.

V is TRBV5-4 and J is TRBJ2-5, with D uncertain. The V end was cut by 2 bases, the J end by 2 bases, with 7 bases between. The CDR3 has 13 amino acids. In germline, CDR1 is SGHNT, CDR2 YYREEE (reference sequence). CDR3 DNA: TGTGCCAGCAGCTTAGACATTCAAGAGACCCAGTACTTC. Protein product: CASSLDIQETQYF.

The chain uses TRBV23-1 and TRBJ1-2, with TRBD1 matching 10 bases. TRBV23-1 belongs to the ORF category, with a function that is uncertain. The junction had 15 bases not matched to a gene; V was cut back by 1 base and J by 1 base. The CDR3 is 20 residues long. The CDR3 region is CASSQLTPGQGVPLNYGYTF. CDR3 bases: TGCGCCAGCAGTCAATTGACTCCCGGACAGGGGGTCCCTCTTAACTATGGCTACACCTTC.

CDR3 sequence: CASSYSVAGSYEQYF. The CDR3 DNA reads as TGTGCCAGCAGTTACTCGGTAGCGGGATCCTACGAGCAGTACTTC. The genes are TRBV6-5 and TRBJ2-7; 8 positions match TRBD2. Germline CDR1 reads MNHEY; CDR2 reads SVGAGI. The CDR3 contains 15 residues. V lost 0 bases to trimming and J lost 1 base; unmatched junction nucleotides: 2.

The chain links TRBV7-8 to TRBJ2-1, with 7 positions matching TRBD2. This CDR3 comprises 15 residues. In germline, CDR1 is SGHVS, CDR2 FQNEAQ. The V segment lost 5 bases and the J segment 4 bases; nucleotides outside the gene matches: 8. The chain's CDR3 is CASSISSGPYNEQFF. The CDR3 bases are TGTGCCAGCAGCATATCTAGCGGACCTTACAATGAGCAGTTCTTC.

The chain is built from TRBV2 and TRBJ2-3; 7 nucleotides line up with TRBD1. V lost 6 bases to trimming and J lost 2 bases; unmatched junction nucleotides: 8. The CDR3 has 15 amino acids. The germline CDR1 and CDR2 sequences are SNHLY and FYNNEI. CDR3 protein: CASRAETGITDTQYF. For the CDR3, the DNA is TGTGCCAGCAGGGCCGAGACAGGGATCACAGATACGCAGTATTTT.

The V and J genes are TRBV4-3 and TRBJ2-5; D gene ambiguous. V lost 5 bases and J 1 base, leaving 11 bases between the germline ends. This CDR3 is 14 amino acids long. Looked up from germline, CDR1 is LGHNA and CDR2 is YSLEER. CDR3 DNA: TGCGCCAGCAGCGCACAGCTCTTCCAAGAGACCCAGTACTTC. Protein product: CASSAQLFQETQYF.

The CDR3 nucleotides are TGTGCCAGTAGTACGTTTAACCAGGTGAACTATGGCTACACCTTC. Its translation: CASSTFNQVNYGYTF. This sequence joins TRBV19 and TRBJ1-2, with D unresolved. CDR3 length: 15 amino acids. Trimming cost V 4 bases and J 2 bases, with 14 bases left between them. Germline CDR1 is LNHDA and CDR2 is SQIVND (reference sequence). Complete variable domain (other parts from reference TRBV19 and TRBJ1-2): DGGITQSPKYLFRKEGQNVTLSCEQNLNHDAMYWYRQDPGQGLRLIYYSQIVNDFQKGDIAEGYSVSREKKESFPLTVTSAQKNPTAFYLCASSTFNQVNYGYTFGSGTRLTVV.

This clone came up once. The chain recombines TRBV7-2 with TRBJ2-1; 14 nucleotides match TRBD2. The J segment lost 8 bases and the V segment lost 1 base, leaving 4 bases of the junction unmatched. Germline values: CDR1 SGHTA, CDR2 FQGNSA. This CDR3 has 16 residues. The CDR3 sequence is CASSLVGTSGGHEQFF. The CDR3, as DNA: TGTGCCAGCAGCTTAGTCGGGACTAGCGGGGGACATGAGCAGTTCTTC.

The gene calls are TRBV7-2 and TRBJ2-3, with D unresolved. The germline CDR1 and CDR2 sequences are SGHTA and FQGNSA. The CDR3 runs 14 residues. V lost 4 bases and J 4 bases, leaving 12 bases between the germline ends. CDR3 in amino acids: CASSSSREADTQYF. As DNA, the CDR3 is TGTGCCAGCAGCTCCAGCCGCGAGGCAGATACGCAGTATTTT.

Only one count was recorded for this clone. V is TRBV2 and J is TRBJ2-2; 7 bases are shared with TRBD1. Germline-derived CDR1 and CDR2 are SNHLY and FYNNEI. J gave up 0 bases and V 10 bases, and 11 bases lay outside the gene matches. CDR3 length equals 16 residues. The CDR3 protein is CATSATGTANTGELFF. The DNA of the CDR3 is TGTGCCACCAGCGCGACCGGGACAGCGAACACCGGGGAGCTGTTTTTT.

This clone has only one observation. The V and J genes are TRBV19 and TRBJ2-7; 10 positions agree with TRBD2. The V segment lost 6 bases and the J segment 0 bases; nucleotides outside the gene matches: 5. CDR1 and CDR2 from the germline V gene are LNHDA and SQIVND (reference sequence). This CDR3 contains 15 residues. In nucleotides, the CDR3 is TGTGCCAGTAGCCCCACTAGCGGGGACTCCTACGAGCAGTACTTC. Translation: CASSPTSGDSYEQYF.

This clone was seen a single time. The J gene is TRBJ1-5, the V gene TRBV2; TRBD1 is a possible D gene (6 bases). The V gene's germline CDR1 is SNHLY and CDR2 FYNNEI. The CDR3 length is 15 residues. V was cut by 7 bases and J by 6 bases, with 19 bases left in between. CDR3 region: CASTPDRTHGQPQHF. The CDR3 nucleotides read TGTGCCAGCACCCCAGACAGGACTCATGGTCAGCCCCAGCATTTT.

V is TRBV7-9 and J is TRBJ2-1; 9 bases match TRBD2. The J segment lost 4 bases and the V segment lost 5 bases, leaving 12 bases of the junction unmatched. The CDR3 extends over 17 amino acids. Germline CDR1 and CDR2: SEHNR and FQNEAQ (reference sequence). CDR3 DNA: TGTGCCAGCAGCCCTAGGGGGGTTCTAGCGGGATACAATGAGCAGTTCTTC. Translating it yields CASSPRGVLAGYNEQFF.

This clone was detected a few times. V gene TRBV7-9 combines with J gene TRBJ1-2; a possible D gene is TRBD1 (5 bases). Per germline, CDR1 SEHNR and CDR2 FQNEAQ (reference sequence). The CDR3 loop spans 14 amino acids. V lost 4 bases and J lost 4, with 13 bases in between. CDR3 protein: CASSSATDSYGYTF. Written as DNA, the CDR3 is TGTGCCAGCAGCTCCGCCACAGACAGCTATGGCTACACCTTC.

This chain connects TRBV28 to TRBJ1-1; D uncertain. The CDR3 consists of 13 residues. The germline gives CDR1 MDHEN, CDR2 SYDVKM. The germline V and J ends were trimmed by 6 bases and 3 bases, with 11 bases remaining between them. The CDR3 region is CASRSPQDTEAFF. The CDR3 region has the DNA TGTGCCAGCAGGTCCCCCCAGGACACTGAAGCTTTCTTT.

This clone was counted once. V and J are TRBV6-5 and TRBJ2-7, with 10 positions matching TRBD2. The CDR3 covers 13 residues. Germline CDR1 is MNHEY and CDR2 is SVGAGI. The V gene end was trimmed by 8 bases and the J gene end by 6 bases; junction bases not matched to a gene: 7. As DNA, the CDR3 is TGTGCCAGCGAGAGCGGGGGGGGTCGCGAGCAGTACTTC. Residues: CASESGGGREQYF.

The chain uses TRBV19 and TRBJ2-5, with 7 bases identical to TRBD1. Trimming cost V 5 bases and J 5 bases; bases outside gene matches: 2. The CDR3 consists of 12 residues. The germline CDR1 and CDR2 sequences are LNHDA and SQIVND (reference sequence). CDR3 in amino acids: CASSSQGETQYF. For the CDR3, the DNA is TGTGCCAGTAGTTCACAGGGGGAGACCCAGTACTTC.

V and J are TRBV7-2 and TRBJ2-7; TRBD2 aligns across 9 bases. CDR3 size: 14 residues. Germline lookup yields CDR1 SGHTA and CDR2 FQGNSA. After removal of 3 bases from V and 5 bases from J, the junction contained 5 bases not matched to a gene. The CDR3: CASSFSGGPNEQYF. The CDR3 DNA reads TGTGCCAGCAGCTTCAGCGGGGGGCCTAACGAGCAGTACTTC.